This T cell receptor (beta chain) was recovered during a study of CD8 T cells in Susac syndrome. Overall study results and limits: As acknowledged by the study, its TCR sequencing and HLA analysis included a relatively small number of individuals.

The authors reverse transcribed roughly 0.5 to 1 ug RNA with random hexamers. Amplification of TCR beta CDR3 across 54 Vbeta and 13 Jbeta was performed with immunoSEQ multiplex PCR. One entry per CDR3 protein results from TCRdb running MiXCR on the immunoSEQ multiplex PCR reads. The repertoire includes about 200,000 distinct CDR3 sequences, roughly 95% of them detected once, and around 0.085% sits in the top ten. In regard to this clonotype: Its specificity is unknown.

TCR beta sequences were obtained from blood CD8+ and CD4+ T cells. The germline V gene has CDR1 LGHDT and CDR2 YNNKEL (reference sequence). This CDR3 region has 11 residues. V was pared by 4 bases and J by 12 bases, with 9 bases between. The V gene is TRBV3-1, the J gene TRBJ1-4; the D is unclear. The sequenced material came from CD4+ T cells from PBMCs. The receptor was derived from a human donor with multiple sclerosis. DNA of the CDR3: TGTGCCAGCAGCCCTGGGGAGGAACTGTTTTTT. It translates to CASSPGEELFF.